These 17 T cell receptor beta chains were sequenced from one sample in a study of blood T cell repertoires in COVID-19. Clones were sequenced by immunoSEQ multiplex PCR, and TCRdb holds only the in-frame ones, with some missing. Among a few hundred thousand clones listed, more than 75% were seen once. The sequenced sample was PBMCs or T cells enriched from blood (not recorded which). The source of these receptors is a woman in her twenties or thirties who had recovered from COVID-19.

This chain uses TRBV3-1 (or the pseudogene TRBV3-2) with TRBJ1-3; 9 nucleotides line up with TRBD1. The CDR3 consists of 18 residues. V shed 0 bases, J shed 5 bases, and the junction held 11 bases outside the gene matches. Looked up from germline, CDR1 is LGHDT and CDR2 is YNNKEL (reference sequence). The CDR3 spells CASSQDPPGQGMRNTIYF. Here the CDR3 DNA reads TGTGCCAGCAGCCAAGATCCCCCGGGACAGGGAATGAGAAACACCATATATTTT.

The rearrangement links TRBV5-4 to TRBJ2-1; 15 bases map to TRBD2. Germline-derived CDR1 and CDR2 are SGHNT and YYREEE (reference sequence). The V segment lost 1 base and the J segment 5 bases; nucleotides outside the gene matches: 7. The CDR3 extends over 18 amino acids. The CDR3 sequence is CASSLFRTSGRAHNEQFF. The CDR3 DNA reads TGTGCCAGCAGCTTGTTTAGGACTAGCGGGAGGGCCCACAATGAGCAGTTCTTC.

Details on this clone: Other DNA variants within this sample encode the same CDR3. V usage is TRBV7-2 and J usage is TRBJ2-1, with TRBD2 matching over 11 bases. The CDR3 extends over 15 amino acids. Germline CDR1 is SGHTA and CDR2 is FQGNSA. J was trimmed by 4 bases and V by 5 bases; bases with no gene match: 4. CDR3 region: CASSPTSGIYNEQFF. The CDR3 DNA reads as TGTGCCAGCAGCCCGACTAGCGGGATATACAATGAGCAGTTCTTC.

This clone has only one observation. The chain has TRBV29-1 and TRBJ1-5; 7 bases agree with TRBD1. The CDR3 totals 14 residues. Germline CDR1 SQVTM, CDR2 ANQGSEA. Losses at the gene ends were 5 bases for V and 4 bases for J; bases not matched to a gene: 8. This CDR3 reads CSVSGTDLNQPQHF. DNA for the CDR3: TGCAGCGTTAGTGGGACAGATCTTAATCAGCCCCAGCATTTT.

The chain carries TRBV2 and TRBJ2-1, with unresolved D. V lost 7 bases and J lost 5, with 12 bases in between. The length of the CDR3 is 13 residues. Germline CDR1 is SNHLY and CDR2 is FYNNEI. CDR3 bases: TGTGCCAGCAAAAAGGCGGCTAACAATGAGCAGTTCTTC. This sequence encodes CASKKAANNEQFF. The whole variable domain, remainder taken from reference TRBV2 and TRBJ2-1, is EPEVTQTPSHQVTQMGQEVILRCVPISNHLYFYWYRQILGQKVEFLVSFYNNEISEKSEIFDDQFSVERPDGSNFTLKIRSTKLEDSAMYFCASKKAANNEQFFGPGTRLTVL.

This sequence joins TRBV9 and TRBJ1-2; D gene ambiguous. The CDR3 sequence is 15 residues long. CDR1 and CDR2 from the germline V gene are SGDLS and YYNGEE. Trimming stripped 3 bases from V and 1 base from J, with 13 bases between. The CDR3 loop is CASSAGGGDNYGYTF. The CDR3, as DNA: TGTGCCAGCAGCGCAGGTGGAGGAGATAACTATGGCTACACCTTC. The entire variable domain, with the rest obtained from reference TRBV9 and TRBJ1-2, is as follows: DSGVTQTPKHLITATGQRVTLRCSPRSGDLSVYWYQQSLDQGLQFLIQYYNGEERAKGNILERFSAQQFPDLHSELNLSSLELGDSALYFCASSAGGGDNYGYTFGSGTRLTVV.

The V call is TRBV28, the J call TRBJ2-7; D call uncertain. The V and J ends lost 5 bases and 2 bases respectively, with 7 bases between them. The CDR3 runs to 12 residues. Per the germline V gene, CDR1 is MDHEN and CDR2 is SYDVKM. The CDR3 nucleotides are TGTGCCAGCAGTCCCAGGCCCTACGAGCAGTACTTC. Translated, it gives CASSPRPYEQYF.

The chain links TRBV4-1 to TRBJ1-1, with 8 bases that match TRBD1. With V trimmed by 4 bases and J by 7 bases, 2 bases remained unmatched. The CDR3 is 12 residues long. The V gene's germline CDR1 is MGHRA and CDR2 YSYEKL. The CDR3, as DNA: TGCGCCAGCAGCCCAGGACAGGGTGAAGCTTTCTTT. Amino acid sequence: CASSPGQGEAFF.

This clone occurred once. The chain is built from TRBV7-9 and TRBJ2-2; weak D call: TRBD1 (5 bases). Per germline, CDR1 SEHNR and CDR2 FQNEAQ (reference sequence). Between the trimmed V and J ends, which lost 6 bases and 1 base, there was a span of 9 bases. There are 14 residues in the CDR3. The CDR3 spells CASRSTGNTGELFF. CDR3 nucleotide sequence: TGTGCCAGCAGATCTACAGGGAACACCGGGGAGCTGTTTTTT.

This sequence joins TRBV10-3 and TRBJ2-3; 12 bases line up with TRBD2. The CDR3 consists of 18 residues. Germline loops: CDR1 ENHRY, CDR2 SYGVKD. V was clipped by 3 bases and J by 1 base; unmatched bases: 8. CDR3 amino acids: CAISEAALAGGRTDTQYF. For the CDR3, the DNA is TGTGCCATCAGTGAAGCGGCTCTAGCGGGGGGGCGCACAGATACGCAGTATTTT.

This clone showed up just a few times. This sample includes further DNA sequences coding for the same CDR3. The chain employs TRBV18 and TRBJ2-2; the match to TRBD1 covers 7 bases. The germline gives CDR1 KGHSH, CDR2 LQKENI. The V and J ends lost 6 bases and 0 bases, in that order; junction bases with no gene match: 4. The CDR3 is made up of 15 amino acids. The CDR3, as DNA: TGTGCCAGCTCCCCCGGGACAGCGAACACCGGGGAGCTGTTTTTT. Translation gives CASSPGTANTGELFF.

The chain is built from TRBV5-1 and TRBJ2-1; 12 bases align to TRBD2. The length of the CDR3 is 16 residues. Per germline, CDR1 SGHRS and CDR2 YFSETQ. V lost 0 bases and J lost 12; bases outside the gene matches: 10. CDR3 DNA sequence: TGCGCCAGCAGCTTGGCCACTCTAGCGGGAGGGCCGGGGCAGTTCTTC. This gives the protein CASSLATLAGGPGQFF.

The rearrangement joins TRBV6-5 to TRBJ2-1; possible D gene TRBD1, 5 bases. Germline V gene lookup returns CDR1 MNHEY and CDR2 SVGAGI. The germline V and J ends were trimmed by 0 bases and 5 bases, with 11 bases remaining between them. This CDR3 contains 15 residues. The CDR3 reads CASSYSAGWHNEQFF. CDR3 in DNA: TGTGCCAGCAGTTACTCGGCAGGGTGGCACAATGAGCAGTTCTTC.

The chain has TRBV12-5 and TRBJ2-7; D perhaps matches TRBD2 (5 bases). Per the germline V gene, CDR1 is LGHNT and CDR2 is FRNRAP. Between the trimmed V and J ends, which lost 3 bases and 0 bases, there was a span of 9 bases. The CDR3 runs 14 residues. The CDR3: CASGLPGGSYEQYF. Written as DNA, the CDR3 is TGTGCTAGTGGTTTACCCGGAGGCTCCTACGAGCAGTACTTC.

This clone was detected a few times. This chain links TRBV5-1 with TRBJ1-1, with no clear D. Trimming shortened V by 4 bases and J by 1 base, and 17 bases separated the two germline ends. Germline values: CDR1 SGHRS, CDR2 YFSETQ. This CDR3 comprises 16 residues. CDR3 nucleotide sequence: TGCGCCAGCAGCCTGGACGCTAGCGTATCGAACACTGAAGCTTTCTTT. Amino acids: CASSLDASVSNTEAFF.

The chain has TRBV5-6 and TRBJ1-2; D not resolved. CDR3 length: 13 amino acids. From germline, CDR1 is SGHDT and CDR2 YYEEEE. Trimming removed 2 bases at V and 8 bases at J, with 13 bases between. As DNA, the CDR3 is TGTGCCAGCAGCTTCGCGAAAATGAACGGCTACACCTTC. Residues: CASSFAKMNGYTF.

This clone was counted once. For the CDR3, the DNA is TGTGCCAGCAGTTTAATAGGGGCTAATGAAAAACTGTTTTTT. It yields the protein CASSLIGANEKLFF. V is TRBV27 and J is TRBJ1-4, with D tentatively TRBD1 (5 bases). Deletions cut 2 bases from V and 3 bases from J, with 7 bases between. CDR1 and CDR2 from the germline V gene are MNHEY and SMNVEV (reference sequence). The CDR3 contains 14 residues. The full variable domain, in which reference TRBV27 and TRBJ1-4 provide the parts outside the CDR3, is EAQVTQNPRYLITVTGKKLTVTCSQNMNHEYMSWYRQDPGLGLRQIYYSMNVEVTDKGDVPEGYKVSRKEKRNFPLILESPSPNQTSLYFCASSLIGANEKLFFGSGTQLSVL.